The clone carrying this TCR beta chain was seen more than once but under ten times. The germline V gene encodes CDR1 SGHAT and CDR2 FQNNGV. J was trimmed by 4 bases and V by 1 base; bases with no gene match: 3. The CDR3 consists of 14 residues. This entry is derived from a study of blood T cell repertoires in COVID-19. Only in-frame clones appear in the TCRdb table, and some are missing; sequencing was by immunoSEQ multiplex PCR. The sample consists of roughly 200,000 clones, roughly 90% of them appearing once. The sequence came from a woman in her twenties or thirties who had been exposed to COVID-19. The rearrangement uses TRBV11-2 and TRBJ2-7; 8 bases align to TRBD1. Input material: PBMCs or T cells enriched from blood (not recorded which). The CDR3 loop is CASSLGTGRYEQYF. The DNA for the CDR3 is TGTGCCAGCAGCTTAGGGACAGGGAGGTACGAGCAGTACTTC.